This T cell receptor beta chain was captured in a study of early T cells in non-severe SARS-CoV-2 infection. TCRdb called the 5' RACE reads again in MiXCR, with one record for every CDR3 protein. The table has 30,000 to 35,000 distinct CDR3 sequences, around 7% seen once. Whole-study results and caveats: The study's VDJdb matching favored anti-spike CD8 responses and missed private and CD4 specificities.

V lost 6 bases and J 1 base, leaving 19 bases between the germline ends. The CDR3 loop spans 17 amino acids. Germline CDR1 reads LNHDA; CDR2 reads SQIVND (reference sequence). Comment on this clonotype: Antigen: not known.

This chain connects TRBV19 to TRBJ1-3; TRBD1 might be the D (6 bases). The clonotype originates from an adult who was a healthcare worker with PCR-confirmed SARS-CoV-2 infection or an uninfected control (not recorded which). The source was whole blood, collected at baseline. CDR3 DNA sequence: TGTGCCAGTAGGCGGGGTGGACAGAGTGTTTCTGGAAACACCATATATTTT. Its translation: CASRRGGQSVSGNTIYF.